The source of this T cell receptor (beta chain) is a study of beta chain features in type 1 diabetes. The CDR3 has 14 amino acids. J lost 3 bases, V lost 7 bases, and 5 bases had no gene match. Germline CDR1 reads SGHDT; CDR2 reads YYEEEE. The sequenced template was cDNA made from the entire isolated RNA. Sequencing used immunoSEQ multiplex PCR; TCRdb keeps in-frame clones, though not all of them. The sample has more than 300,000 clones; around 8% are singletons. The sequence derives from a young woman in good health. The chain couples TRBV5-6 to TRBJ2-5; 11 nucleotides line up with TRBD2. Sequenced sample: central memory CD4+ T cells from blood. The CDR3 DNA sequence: TGTGCCAGCCGCCGACTAGCGGGGAAAGAGACCCAGTACTTC. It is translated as CASRRLAGKETQYF.